This TCR beta chain was sequenced for a study of ipilimumab plus nivolumab after autologous stem cell transplantation. Across the study: Myeloma patients were high-risk transplant-naive or relapsed within 3 years of first autologous transplant. Broader study findings: The authors say TCR, Treg and microbiome findings warrant further study.

TCRdb keeps only in-frame clones here, not all; method: immunoSEQ multiplex PCR. This table holds tens of thousands of clones, roughly 92% found once. Starting 14 to 28 days after autologous transplant, ipilimumab 1 mg/kg was given. A remark on this clone: Its antigen is not identified.

Germline V gene data show CDR1 as SGHVS and CDR2 as FQNEAQ. The CDR3 covers 16 residues. V lost 4 bases, J lost 1 base, and 4 bases stayed unmatched. The source was PBMCs, collected in a trial of ipilimumab plus nivolumab as post-transplant consolidation. This clonotype originated in a male donor with multiple myeloma. This chain joins TRBV7-8 and TRBJ2-4; TRBD1 matches 10 bases. In nucleotides, the CDR3 is TGTGCCAGCAGCTCAAGACAGGGGGCGGCCAAAAACATTCAGTACTTC. Translating it yields CASSSRQGAAKNIQYF.